The sequence of this T cell receptor beta chain was determined in a study of blood T cell repertoires in COVID-19. Assay: immunoSEQ multiplex PCR; the TCRdb copy retains only in-frame clones and omits some. The table shows under 450,000 clones, with 80% to 90% occurring only once. Sequenced sample: peripheral blood. This clonotype was sampled from an older woman with COVID-19, enrolled during active disease.

CDR3: CASSMSVQGAQGSPLHF. CDR3 nucleotides: TGTGCCAGCAGCATGTCCGTTCAGGGGGCCCAAGGGTCACCCCTCCACTTT. The chain recombines TRBV9 with TRBJ1-6; 8 nucleotides match TRBD1. V lost 4 bases, J lost 10 bases, and 16 bases stayed unmatched. Germline CDR1 is SGDLS and CDR2 is YYNGEE. The CDR3 sequence is 17 residues long.